This T cell receptor (beta chain) was found in a study of blood T cells in healthy people across ages. The use of a sample-barcoded 5' primer and a J-beta primer mix characterized a second PCR of about 7 to 12 cycles. Each CDR3 protein gets one entry after TCRdb re-called the 5' RACE reads with MiXCR. The sample lists about 580,000 distinct CDR3 sequences, roughly 48% occurring once. General study points: Considered underestimates were the diversity estimates obtained from one million T cells.

A few counts support this clonotype. Its target is not known. This CDR3 is built from 16 residues. V lost 4 bases and J lost 1, with 15 bases in between. CDR1 is LGHDT, CDR2 YNNKEL, per germline (reference sequence). The sample comprised blood. The origin of this receptor is a man older than 75 in good health. The chain couples TRBV3-1 to TRBJ2-3, with D possibly TRBD2 on 7 matching bases. The CDR3 is CASSPLRGAGTDTQYF. The DNA for the CDR3 is TGTGCCAGCAGCCCACTCCGGGGGGCTGGCACAGATACGCAGTATTTT.